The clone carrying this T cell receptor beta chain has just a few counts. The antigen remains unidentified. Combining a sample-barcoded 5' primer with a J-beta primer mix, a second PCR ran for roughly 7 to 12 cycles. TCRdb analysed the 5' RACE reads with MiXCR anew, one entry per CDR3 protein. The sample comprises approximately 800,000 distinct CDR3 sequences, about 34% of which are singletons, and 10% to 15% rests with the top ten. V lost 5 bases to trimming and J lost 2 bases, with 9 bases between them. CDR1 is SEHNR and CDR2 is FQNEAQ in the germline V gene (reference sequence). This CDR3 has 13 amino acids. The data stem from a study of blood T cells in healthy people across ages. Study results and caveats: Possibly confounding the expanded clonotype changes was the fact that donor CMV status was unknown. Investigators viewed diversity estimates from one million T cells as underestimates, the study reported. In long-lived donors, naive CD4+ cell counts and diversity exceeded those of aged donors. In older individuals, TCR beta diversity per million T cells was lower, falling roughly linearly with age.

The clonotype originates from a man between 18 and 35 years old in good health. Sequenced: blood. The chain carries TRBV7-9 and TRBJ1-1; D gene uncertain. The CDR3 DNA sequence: TGTGCCAGCAGCCACACGGGAAACACTGAAGCTTTCTTT. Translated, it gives CASSHTGNTEAFF.